This entry describes one T cell receptor beta chain. The antigen is unknown. This specimen belongs to a study of early stage breast cancer tumors. Findings and limits, study-wide: Comparing each tissue with blood distinguished tumor from normal in about 90% of the 16 patients.

The protocol was immunoSEQ multiplex PCR, while the TCRdb copy is restricted to in-frame clones and leaves out a portion. The sample carries 55,000 to 70,000 clones, approximately 80% recorded once. This CDR3 has 14 amino acids. V was clipped by 3 bases and J by 2 bases; unmatched bases: 3. Germline CDR1 and CDR2: KGHSH and LQKENI. Sequenced sample: blood. The receptor's source is a person aged 35-49 years with breast cancer. This sequence joins TRBV18 and TRBJ2-5, with TRBD1 identical over 7 bases. For the CDR3, the DNA is TGTGCCAGCTCACCCGCGACAGGGCAAGAGACCCAGTACTTC. Amino acids: CASSPATGQETQYF.